This TCR delta chain comes out of a study of gamma-delta chains in newborns, infants, children. In the study overall: Microbial exposure reportedly drives polyclonal innate γδ T cell expansion after birth.

Germline CDR1 reads TSWWSYY; CDR2 reads QGS. This CDR3 has 20 residues. The junction had 18 bases not matched to a gene; V was cut back by 4 bases and J by 4 bases. TCRdb called clones from the reads again using CATT. This sample has a few thousand delta-chain clones, with under 2.5% found just once. The chain employs TRDV1 and TRDJ1; 13 bases are a match to TRDD3. The sequencing sample was made of blood. This TCR came from a child who was a newborn, infant or young child, either healthy, febrile or measles-vaccinated (not recorded which). Written as DNA, the CDR3 is TGTGCTCTTGGGGGTTTCCTGTACTGGGGGATACGCGGAGAAGGCGATAAACTCATCTTT. It translates to CALGGFLYWGIRGEGDKLIF.